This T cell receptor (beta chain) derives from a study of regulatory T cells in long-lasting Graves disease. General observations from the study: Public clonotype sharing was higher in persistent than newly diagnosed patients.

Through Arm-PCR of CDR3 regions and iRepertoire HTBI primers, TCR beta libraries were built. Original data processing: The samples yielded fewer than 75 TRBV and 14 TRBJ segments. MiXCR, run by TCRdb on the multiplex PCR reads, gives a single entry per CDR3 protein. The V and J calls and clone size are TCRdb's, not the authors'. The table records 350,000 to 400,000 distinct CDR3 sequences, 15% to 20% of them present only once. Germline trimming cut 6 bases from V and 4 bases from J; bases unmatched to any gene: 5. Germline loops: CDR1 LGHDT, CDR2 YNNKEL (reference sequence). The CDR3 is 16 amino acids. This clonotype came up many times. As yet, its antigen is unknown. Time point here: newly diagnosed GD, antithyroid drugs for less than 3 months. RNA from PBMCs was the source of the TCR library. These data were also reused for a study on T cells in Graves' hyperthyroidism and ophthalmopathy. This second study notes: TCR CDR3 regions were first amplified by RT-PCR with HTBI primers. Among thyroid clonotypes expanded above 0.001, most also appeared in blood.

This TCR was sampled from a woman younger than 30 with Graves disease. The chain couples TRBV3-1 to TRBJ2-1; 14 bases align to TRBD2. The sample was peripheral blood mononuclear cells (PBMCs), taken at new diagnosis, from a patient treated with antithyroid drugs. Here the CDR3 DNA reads TGTGCCAGCAGTCGGACTAGCGGGAGGAGGTACAATGAGCAGTTCTTC. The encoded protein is CASSRTSGRRYNEQFF.